A selection of T cell receptor beta chains follows, all from one sample in a study of siplizumab effects on memory and regulatory T cells. Profiled with immunoSEQ multiplex PCR; TCRdb holds only in-frame clones, not every one. The sample includes 100,000 or so clones, just over 90% seen only once; the top ten take 0.73%. The sample taken for sequencing was Tregs sorted from blood. The origin of the receptors is a human donor in good health. CDR3s include the opening cysteine and the closing phenylalanine or tryptophan. Fields, in order: V gene, J gene, clone size, D gene, CDR3 DNA, CDR3 protein. D genes are given only for firm matches. Part of the rows lack a size; the others show once, few, many or a class for expanded clones.

v_call: TRBV27
j_call: TRBJ2-7
clone_size: -
d_call: TRBD2
cdr3_nt: TGTGCCAGCAGTTTAGGCGGGAGCTACAACGAGCAGTACTTC
cdr3_aa: CASSLGGSYNEQYF

v_call: TRBV2
j_call: TRBJ2-3
clone_size: -
d_call: TRBD2
cdr3_nt: TGTGCCAGCAGTGGGGGCGGGAGGGGTCCAGATACGCAGTATTTT
cdr3_aa: CASSGGGRGPDTQYF

v_call: TRBV7-2
j_call: TRBJ2-3
clone_size: -
d_call: TRBD2
cdr3_nt: TGTGCCAGCAGCTTAAGCTTAGCGGGAGGGCTTGGCGTTACAGATACGCAGTATTTT
cdr3_aa: CASSLSLAGGLGVTDTQYF

v_call: TRBV12-5
j_call: TRBJ2-3
clone_size: -
d_call: TRBD1
cdr3_nt: TGTGCTAGTGGGGACGCACCGACAGGGGCCACAGATACGCAGTATTTT
cdr3_aa: CASGDAPTGATDTQYF

v_call: TRBV5-5
j_call: TRBJ1-1
clone_size: -
d_call: -
cdr3_nt: TGTGCCAGCAGCGACGGAGTGTTT
cdr3_aa: CASSDGVF

v_call: TRBV10-3
j_call: TRBJ2-2
clone_size: -
d_call: -
cdr3_nt: TGTGCCACCCTAAACGGGGGGGAGCTGTTTTTT
cdr3_aa: CATLNGGELFF

v_call: TRBV7-3
j_call: TRBJ2-1
clone_size: -
d_call: -
cdr3_nt: TGTGCCAGCAGCTTATCCCTGGCAGTAAATGAGCAGTTCTTC
cdr3_aa: CASSLSLAVNEQFF

v_call: TRBV7-3
j_call: TRBJ2-3
clone_size: -
d_call: -
cdr3_nt: TGTGCCAGCAGCTTAAAGGGACCAGATACGCAGTATTTT
cdr3_aa: CASSLKGPDTQYF

v_call: TRBV19
j_call: TRBJ2-7
clone_size: once
d_call: -
cdr3_nt: TGTGCCAGTAGTATGCTAGGTGCCTACGAGCAGTACTTC
cdr3_aa: CASSMLGAYEQYF

v_call: TRBV11-1
j_call: TRBJ2-4
clone_size: -
d_call: -
cdr3_nt: TGTGCCAGCAGCCCCGCGATCGGGGCCAAAAACATTCAGTACTTC
cdr3_aa: CASSPAIGAKNIQYF

v_call: TRBV6-6
j_call: TRBJ1-1
clone_size: -
d_call: -
cdr3_nt: TGTGCCAGCAGTTATTCTGTTGAAGCTTTCTTT
cdr3_aa: CASSYSVEAFF

v_call: TRBV5-1
j_call: TRBJ2-7
clone_size: once
d_call: -
cdr3_nt: TGCGCCAGCAGCTTGGAGGCGGCCCTCTACGAGCAGTACTTC
cdr3_aa: CASSLEAALYEQYF

v_call: TRBV18
j_call: TRBJ1-5
clone_size: -
d_call: -
cdr3_nt: TGTGCCAGCTCACCGACAGTTTATAGCAATCAGCCCCAGCATTTT
cdr3_aa: CASSPTVYSNQPQHF

v_call: TRBV7-8
j_call: TRBJ1-5
clone_size: -
d_call: -
cdr3_nt: TGTGCCAGCAGCTTATCTGGGGGCGCGGGCAATCAGCCCCAGCATTTT
cdr3_aa: CASSLSGGAGNQPQHF

v_call: TRBV28
j_call: TRBJ2-7
clone_size: -
d_call: -
cdr3_nt: TGTGCCAGCAGTTTTCTGTCGGGTGACGAGCAGTACTTC
cdr3_aa: CASSFLSGDEQYF

v_call: TRBV10-2
j_call: TRBJ1-3
clone_size: -
d_call: TRBD1
cdr3_nt: TGCGCCAGCAGGGACAGGGGGCCTGGAAACACCATATATTTT
cdr3_aa: CASRDRGPGNTIYF

v_call: TRBV20-1
j_call: TRBJ2-3
clone_size: -
d_call: -
cdr3_nt: TGCAGTGCTAGAGAGACTAGATGGCAGTATTTT
cdr3_aa: CSARETRWQYF

v_call: TRBV4-2
j_call: TRBJ2-7
clone_size: -
d_call: -
cdr3_nt: TGTGCCAGCAGCCAAGAAATTAGGGACTCGTCAAACTACGAGCAGTACTTC
cdr3_aa: CASSQEIRDSSNYEQYF

v_call: TRBV5-1
j_call: TRBJ2-4
clone_size: -
d_call: TRBD2
cdr3_nt: TGCGCCAGCAGCCCTAGCGGGAGGGCGGGCATTCAGTACTTC
cdr3_aa: CASSPSGRAGIQYF

v_call: TRBV5-1
j_call: TRBJ2-2
clone_size: once
d_call: TRBD2
cdr3_nt: TGCGCCAGCAGTTTCGGGCGGGAGGGCCGAACCGGGGAGCTGTTTTTT
cdr3_aa: CASSFGREGRTGELFF

v_call: TRBV5-1
j_call: TRBJ2-2
clone_size: -
d_call: -
cdr3_nt: TGCGCCAGCAGCTTAGGACAGCACACCGGGGAGCTGTTTTTT
cdr3_aa: CASSLGQHTGELFF

v_call: TRBV5-6
j_call: TRBJ1-4
clone_size: -
d_call: TRBD1
cdr3_nt: TGTGCCAGCAGCCTGGGACAGATTAATGAAAAACTGTTTTTT
cdr3_aa: CASSLGQINEKLFF

v_call: TRBV6-5
j_call: TRBJ2-3
clone_size: -
d_call: TRBD1
cdr3_nt: TGTGCCAGCAGGCGGCAGGGGGCTGCAGATACGCAGTATTTT
cdr3_aa: CASRRQGAADTQYF

v_call: TRBV5-6
j_call: TRBJ2-1
clone_size: -
d_call: -
cdr3_nt: TGTGCCAGCAGCTTGCCGCTTCGTGGGAGGCTCGTTGAGCAGTTCTTC
cdr3_aa: CASSLPLRGRLVEQFF

v_call: TRBV4-1
j_call: TRBJ2-1
clone_size: -
d_call: TRBD2
cdr3_nt: TGCGCCAGCAGCCAAGGCAGGCTAGCGGGGAACAATGGGCAGTTCTTC
cdr3_aa: CASSQGRLAGNNGQFF

v_call: TRBV2
j_call: TRBJ2-3
clone_size: -
d_call: -
cdr3_nt: TGTGCCAGCACCAAAGAAACCACAGATACGCAGTATTTT
cdr3_aa: CASTKETTDTQYF

v_call: TRBV5-1
j_call: TRBJ2-3
clone_size: -
d_call: -
cdr3_nt: TGCGCCAGCAATTTGGAGGGGCTCACAGATACGCAGTATTTT
cdr3_aa: CASNLEGLTDTQYF

v_call: TRBV5-1
j_call: TRBJ2-3
clone_size: once
d_call: -
cdr3_nt: TGCGCCAGCAGCTCGGCGAGGCATACGCAGTATTTT
cdr3_aa: CASSSARHTQYF

v_call: TRBV4-2
j_call: TRBJ1-5
clone_size: -
d_call: -
cdr3_nt: TGTGCCAGCAGCCAAGATGGCCAAATAGGACAGCCCCAGCATTTT
cdr3_aa: CASSQDGQIGQPQHF

v_call: TRBV21-1
j_call: TRBJ1-6
clone_size: once
d_call: -
cdr3_nt: TGTGCCAGCAGCGATCCCGGACAGGGGGAGAATTCACCCCTCCACTTT
cdr3_aa: CASSDPGQGENSPLHF

v_call: TRBV6-5
j_call: TRBJ2-3
clone_size: -
d_call: TRBD2
cdr3_nt: TGTGCCAGCAGTTACTCGGTATTGGGGGGGGATACGCAGTATTTT
cdr3_aa: CASSYSVLGGDTQYF

v_call: TRBV28
j_call: TRBJ2-3
clone_size: -
d_call: -
cdr3_nt: TGTGCCAGCAGTCCAAGCCGTGGGACGGTGATCACAGATACGCAGTATTTT
cdr3_aa: CASSPSRGTVITDTQYF

v_call: TRBV19
j_call: TRBJ2-2
clone_size: -
d_call: TRBD2
cdr3_nt: TGTGCCAGTAGGCCCCGACTAGCGGGAGGCACCGGGGAGCTGTTTTTT
cdr3_aa: CASRPRLAGGTGELFF

v_call: TRBV5-5
j_call: TRBJ1-3
clone_size: -
d_call: -
cdr3_nt: TGTGCCAGCAGCTTCAGGTTCTCTGGAAACACCATATATTTT
cdr3_aa: CASSFRFSGNTIYF

v_call: TRBV11-2
j_call: TRBJ2-3
clone_size: -
d_call: -
cdr3_nt: TGTGCCAGCAGCTCGGGCCATACGCAGTATTTT
cdr3_aa: CASSSGHTQYF

v_call: TRBV11-3
j_call: TRBJ1-1
clone_size: once
d_call: -
cdr3_nt: TGTGCCAGCAGCTTAGGTCACAGGGCGACTGAAGCTTTCTTT
cdr3_aa: CASSLGHRATEAFF

v_call: TRBV7-9
j_call: TRBJ2-3
clone_size: -
d_call: -
cdr3_nt: TGTGCCAGCAGCTTAGACCGGGACCCCTACACAGATACGCAGTATTTT
cdr3_aa: CASSLDRDPYTDTQYF

v_call: TRBV18
j_call: TRBJ2-1
clone_size: -
d_call: -
cdr3_nt: TGTGCCAGCTCACCCAACTTGCTAGCGACTGGCAGTGGGCAGTTCTTC
cdr3_aa: CASSPNLLATGSGQFF

v_call: TRBV14
j_call: TRBJ2-7
clone_size: -
d_call: -
cdr3_nt: TGTGCCAGCAGCCAAGGCGGTATTGGGTACGAGCAGTACTTC
cdr3_aa: CASSQGGIGYEQYF